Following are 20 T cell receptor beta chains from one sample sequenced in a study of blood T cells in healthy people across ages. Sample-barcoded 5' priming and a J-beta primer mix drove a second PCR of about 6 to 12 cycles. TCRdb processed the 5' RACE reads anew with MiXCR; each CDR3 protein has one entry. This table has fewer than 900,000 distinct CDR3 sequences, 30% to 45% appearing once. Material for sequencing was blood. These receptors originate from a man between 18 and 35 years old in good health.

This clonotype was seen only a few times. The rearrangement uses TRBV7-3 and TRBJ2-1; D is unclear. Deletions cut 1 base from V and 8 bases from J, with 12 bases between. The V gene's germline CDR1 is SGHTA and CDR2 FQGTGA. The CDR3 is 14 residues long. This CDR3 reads CASSLNGPPDEQFF. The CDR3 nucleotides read TGTGCCAGCAGCTTAAACGGCCCCCCTGATGAGCAGTTCTTC.

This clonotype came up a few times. CDR3 nucleotide sequence: TGTGCCAGCAGTTTAGTACGGGACACCGAAGAGACCCAGTACTTC. This translates into CASSLVRDTEETQYF. The chain uses TRBV6-7 and TRBJ2-5, with D maybe TRBD1 (6 bases). TRBV6-7 is recorded as an ORF, its role being uncertain. The CDR3 is made up of 15 amino acids. Trimming left V 4 bases short and J 3 bases short, with 15 bases between.

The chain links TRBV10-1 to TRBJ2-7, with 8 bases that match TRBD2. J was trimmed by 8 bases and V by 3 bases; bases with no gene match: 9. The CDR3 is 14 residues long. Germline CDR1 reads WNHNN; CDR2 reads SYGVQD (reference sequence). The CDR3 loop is CASSDGLARGKQYF. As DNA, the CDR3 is TGCGCCAGCAGTGATGGACTAGCAAGGGGGAAGCAGTACTTC.

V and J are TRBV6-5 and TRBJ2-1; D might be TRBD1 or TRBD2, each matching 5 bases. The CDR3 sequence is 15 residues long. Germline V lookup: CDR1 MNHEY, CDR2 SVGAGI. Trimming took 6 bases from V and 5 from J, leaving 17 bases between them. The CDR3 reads CASSPIVGDHNEQFF. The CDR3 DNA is TGTGCCAGCAGCCCGATTGTTGGGGACCACAATGAGCAGTTCTTC.

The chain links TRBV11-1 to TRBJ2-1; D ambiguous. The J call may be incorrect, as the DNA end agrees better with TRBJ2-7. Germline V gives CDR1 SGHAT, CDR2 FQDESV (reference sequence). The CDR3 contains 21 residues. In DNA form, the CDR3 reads TGTGCCAGCAGCTTATACAATGGAAGAACCGGGTCCCACAGCTCCTACAATGAGCAGTACTTC. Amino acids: CASSLYNGRTGSHSSYNEQYF.

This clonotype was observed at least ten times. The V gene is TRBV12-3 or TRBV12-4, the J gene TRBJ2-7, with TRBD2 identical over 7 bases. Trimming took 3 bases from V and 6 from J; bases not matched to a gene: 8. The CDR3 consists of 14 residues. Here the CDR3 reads CASSLGGGSGEQYF. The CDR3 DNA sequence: TGTGCCAGCAGTTTGGGGGGGGGTAGCGGCGAGCAGTACTTC.

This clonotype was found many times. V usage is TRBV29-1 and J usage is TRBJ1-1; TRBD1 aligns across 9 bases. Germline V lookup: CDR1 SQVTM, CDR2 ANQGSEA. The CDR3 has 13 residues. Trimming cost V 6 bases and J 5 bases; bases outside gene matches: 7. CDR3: CSVSQGAGTEAFF. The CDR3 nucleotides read TGCAGCGTGTCACAGGGGGCGGGTACTGAAGCTTTCTTT.

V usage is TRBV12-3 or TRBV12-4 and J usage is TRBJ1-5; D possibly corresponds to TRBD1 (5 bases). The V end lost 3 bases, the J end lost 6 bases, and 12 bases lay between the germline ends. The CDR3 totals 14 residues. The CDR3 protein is CASSFSGQGQPQHF. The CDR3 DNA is TGTGCCAGCAGTTTTTCGGGTCAGGGTCAGCCCCAGCATTTT.

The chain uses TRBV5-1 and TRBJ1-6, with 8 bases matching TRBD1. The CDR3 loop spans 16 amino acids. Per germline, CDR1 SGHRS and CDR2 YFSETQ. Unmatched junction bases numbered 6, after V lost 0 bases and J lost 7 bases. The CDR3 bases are TGCGCCAGCAGCTTGGATGGGGACAGGCCGAATTCACCCCTCCACTTT. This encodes CASSLDGDRPNSPLHF.

The CDR3 region has the DNA TGTGCCAGCAGCTTAGCAGCCGGGGGGGTACAAGAGACCCAGTACTTC. Translating gives CASSLAAGGVQETQYF. The chain combines TRBV7-6 with TRBJ2-5; 8 bases are a match to TRBD2. Germline trimming cut 0 bases from V and 2 bases from J; bases unmatched to any gene: 5. The CDR3 consists of 16 residues. Germline V gene lookup returns CDR1 SGHVS and CDR2 FNYEAQ.

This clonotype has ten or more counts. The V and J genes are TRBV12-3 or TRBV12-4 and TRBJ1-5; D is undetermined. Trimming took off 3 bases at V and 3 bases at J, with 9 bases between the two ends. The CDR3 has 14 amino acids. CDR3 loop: CASSFWGYNQPQHF. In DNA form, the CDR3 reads TGTGCCAGCAGTTTTTGGGGATACAATCAGCCCCAGCATTTT.

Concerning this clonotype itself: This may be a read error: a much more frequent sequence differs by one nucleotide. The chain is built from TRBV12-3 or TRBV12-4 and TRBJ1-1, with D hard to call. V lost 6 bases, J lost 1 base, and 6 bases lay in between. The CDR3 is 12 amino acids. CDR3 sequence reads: CASRSKNTEAFF. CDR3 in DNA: TGTGCCAGCAGGTCCAAGAACACTGAAGCTTTCTTT.

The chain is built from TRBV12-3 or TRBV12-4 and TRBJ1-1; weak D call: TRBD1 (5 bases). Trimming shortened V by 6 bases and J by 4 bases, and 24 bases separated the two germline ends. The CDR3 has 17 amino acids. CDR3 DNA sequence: TGTGCCAGCAGCCCAGCGACCGGACAACCGGTCGGCACTGAAGCTTTCTTT. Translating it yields CASSPATGQPVGTEAFF.

The CDR3 nucleotides read TGCGCCAGCAAGGACACCAATAATTCACCCCTCCACTTT. This codes for CASKDTNNSPLHF. The rearrangement links TRBV5-1 to TRBJ1-6; D possibly corresponds to TRBD1 (5 bases). The germline V gene has CDR1 SGHRS and CDR2 YFSETQ. The CDR3 extends over 13 amino acids. V gave up 6 bases and J gave up 5 bases, with 9 bases separating them.

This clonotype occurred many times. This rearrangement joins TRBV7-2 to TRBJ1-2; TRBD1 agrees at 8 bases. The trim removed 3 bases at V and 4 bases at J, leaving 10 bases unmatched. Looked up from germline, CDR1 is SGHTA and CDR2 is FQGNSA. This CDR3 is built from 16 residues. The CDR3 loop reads CASSLDQTGAGYGYTF. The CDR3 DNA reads TGTGCCAGCAGCTTGGACCAGACAGGGGCGGGCTATGGCTACACCTTC.

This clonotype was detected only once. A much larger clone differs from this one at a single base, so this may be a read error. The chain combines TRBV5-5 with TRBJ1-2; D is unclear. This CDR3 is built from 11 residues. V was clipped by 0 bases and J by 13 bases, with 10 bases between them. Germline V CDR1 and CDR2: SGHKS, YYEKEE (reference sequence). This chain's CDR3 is CASSLGSLPTF. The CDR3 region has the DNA TGTGCCAGCAGCTTGGGAAGCCTTCCCACCTTC.

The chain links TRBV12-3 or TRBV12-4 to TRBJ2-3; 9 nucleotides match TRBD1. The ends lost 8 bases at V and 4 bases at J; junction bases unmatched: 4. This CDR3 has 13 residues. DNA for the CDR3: TGTGCCAGCGACAGGGGGAGGGCAGATACGCAGTATTTT. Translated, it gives CASDRGRADTQYF.

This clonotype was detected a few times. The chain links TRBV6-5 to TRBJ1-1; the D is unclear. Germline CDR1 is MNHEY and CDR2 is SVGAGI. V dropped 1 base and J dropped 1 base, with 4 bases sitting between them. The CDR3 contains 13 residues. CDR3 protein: CASSYWQNTEAFF. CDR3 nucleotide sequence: TGTGCCAGCAGTTACTGGCAGAACACTGAAGCTTTCTTT.

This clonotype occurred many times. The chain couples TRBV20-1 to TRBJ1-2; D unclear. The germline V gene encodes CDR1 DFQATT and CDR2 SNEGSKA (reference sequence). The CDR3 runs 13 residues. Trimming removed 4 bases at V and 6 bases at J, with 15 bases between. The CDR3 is CSAKGGSGDGYTF. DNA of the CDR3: TGCAGTGCTAAGGGAGGGAGCGGGGATGGCTACACCTTC.

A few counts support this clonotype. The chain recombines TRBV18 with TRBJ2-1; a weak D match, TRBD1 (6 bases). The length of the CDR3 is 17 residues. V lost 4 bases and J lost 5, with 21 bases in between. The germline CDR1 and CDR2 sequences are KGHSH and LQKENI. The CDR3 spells CASSLLPGHRRDNEQFF. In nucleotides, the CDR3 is TGTGCCAGCTCACTCTTGCCGGGACACCGTCGGGACAATGAGCAGTTCTTC.